This T cell receptor (beta chain) was documented in a study of regulatory T cells in long-lasting Graves disease. V trimming: 7 bases; J trimming: 4 bases; junction bases outside the gene matches: 5. Germline CDR1 reads MDHEN; CDR2 reads SYDVKM. The CDR3 has 13 amino acids. Findings and limits, study-wide: Sharing of public clonotypes was greater in persistent patients (under 3,000) than in new patients (966). Persistent disease favored TRBV28, TRBJ1-2 and TRBJ2-5.

TCR beta libraries were built with iRepertoire HTBI primers and Arm-PCR of CDR3 regions. MiXCR, applied by TCRdb to the multiplex PCR reads, yields one record per CDR3 protein. Of fewer than 350,000 distinct CDR3 sequences in the sample, roughly 18% were seen once. Time point: newly diagnosed GD, antithyroid drugs for less than 3 months. Researchers made the TCR library from RNA that was extracted from PBMCs. This clonotype was recorded many times. Its matching antigen is unknown. Here the sequenced sample was peripheral blood mononuclear cells (PBMCs), taken at new diagnosis, from a patient treated with antithyroid drugs. This receptor was obtained from a female donor with Graves disease. This chain uses TRBV28 with TRBJ2-3, with 7 bases aligning to TRBD2. Here the CDR3 reads CASMAGVADTQYF. The CDR3 bases are TGTGCCAGCATGGCGGGAGTCGCAGATACGCAGTATTTT.